This T cell receptor beta chain appears in the sequencing data of a study of blood T cell repertoires in COVID-19. On the study more broadly: PBMCs, B-cell-depleted T cells, or T cells provided the cDNA or gDNA that made up the material.

Seattle's cohort entered during active infection and was followed longitudinally. The CDR3 sequence is 18 residues long. Per germline, CDR1 ENHRY and CDR2 SYGVKD. The ends lost 0 bases at V and 1 base at J; junction bases unmatched: 2. Original handling: It was from reference gene primer amplification that nucleated cell counts were estimated. The protocol was immunoSEQ multiplex PCR, while the TCRdb copy is restricted to in-frame clones and leaves out a portion. V, J and clone size reflect that table, while D and trimming were determined from the DNA. The profile shows approximately 480,000 clones, nearly 90% of them singletons.

The specimen was peripheral blood. This sequence joins TRBV10-3 and TRBJ2-1; 14 bases fit TRBD2. The sequence came from a man aged 18 to 35 with COVID-19, enrolled during active disease. The CDR3 sequence is CAISESGLAGVSYNEQFF. CDR3 bases: TGTGCCATCAGTGAGTCGGGACTAGCGGGAGTATCCTACAATGAGCAGTTCTTC.